The 27 T cell receptor beta chains listed next were all sequenced from one sample in a study of T cells in Graves' hyperthyroidism and ophthalmopathy. TCR beta CDR3 region amplification was performed from RNA transcripts. A set of HTBI primers served as the primers for a first-round RT-PCR of the TCR CDR3. From the multiplex PCR reads, TCRdb called clonotypes with MiXCR, one entry per CDR3 protein. The sample carries hundreds of thousands of distinct CDR3 sequences, about 14% recorded once. Sequenced sample: blood. These receptor sequences come from a woman aged 45-60 years with Graves' ophthalmopathy.

This clonotype was counted ten times or more. The chain uses TRBV7-8 and TRBJ1-1; the match to TRBD1 covers 7 bases. This CDR3 has 15 amino acids. V trimming: 0 bases; J trimming: 3 bases; junction bases outside the gene matches: 4. Germline V gene data show CDR1 as SGHVS and CDR2 as FQNEAQ. The CDR3 nucleotides read TGTGCCAGCAGCTTAGCGACAGGGTTCGACACTGAAGCTTTCTTT. The encoded protein is CASSLATGFDTEAFF.

V is TRBV9 and J is TRBJ2-3, with TRBD1 identical over 7 bases. The V gene's germline CDR1 is SGDLS and CDR2 YYNGEE. Germline trimming cut 4 bases from V and 2 bases from J; bases unmatched to any gene: 7. This CDR3 region has 15 residues. Here the CDR3 reads CASSSPGQITDTQYF. In nucleotides, the CDR3 is TGTGCCAGCAGCTCGCCGGGACAGATCACAGATACGCAGTATTTT.

This chain joins TRBV10-3 and TRBJ2-1; 8 nucleotides line up with TRBD2. The ends lost 8 bases at V and 15 bases at J; junction bases unmatched: 12. The germline V gene encodes CDR1 ENHRY and CDR2 SYGVKD. The CDR3 covers 12 residues. The CDR3 DNA is TGTGCCATCGACGGAGGGACTAGGCATCTGTTCTTC. This translates into CAIDGGTRHLFF.

This clonotype was recorded many times. The chain joins TRBV18 to TRBJ2-3, with D perhaps TRBD1 or TRBD2 (5 bases each). V lost 2 bases to trimming and J lost 0 bases, with 12 bases between them. CDR3 length: 16 residues. Germline V CDR1 and CDR2: KGHSH, LQKENI. CDR3 coding DNA: TGTGCCAGCTCACCAGGGACCAGCCTTAGCACAGATACGCAGTATTTT. Protein: CASSPGTSLSTDTQYF.

The rearrangement uses TRBV29-1 and TRBJ2-2; D is possibly TRBD1 (5 bases). The CDR3 is 13 residues long. Germline values: CDR1 SQVTM, CDR2 ANQGSEA. Trimming stripped 6 bases from V and 2 bases from J, with 10 bases between. DNA of the CDR3: TGCAGCGTGGGCACAGGAAACACCGGGGAGCTGTTTTTT. This sequence encodes CSVGTGNTGELFF.

The chain recombines TRBV6-4 with TRBJ2-7, with D perhaps matching TRBD1 (5 bases). The CDR3 covers 13 residues. V lost 4 bases to trimming and J lost 4 bases, with 11 bases between them. The germline CDR1 and CDR2 sequences are MRHNA and SNTAGT. CDR3 sequence (DNA): TGTGCCAGCAGTGCAACCGACAGTTACGAGCAGTACTTC. It codes for CASSATDSYEQYF.

This clonotype was detected a few times. This chain joins TRBV4-3 and TRBJ2-1; 9 bases line up with TRBD2. Trimming cost V 3 bases and J 10 bases; bases outside gene matches: 7. The CDR3 is 14 residues long. Germline V gene data show CDR1 as LGHNA and CDR2 as YSLEER. CDR3 residues: CASSQFFGLAEQFF. In DNA form, the CDR3 reads TGCGCCAGCAGCCAGTTCTTCGGACTAGCGGAGCAGTTCTTC.

Only a few counts were recorded for this clonotype. The J gene is TRBJ2-7, the V gene TRBV9, with 9 nucleotides matching TRBD2. Germline CDR1 reads SGDLS; CDR2 reads YYNGEE. This CDR3 is built from 15 residues. Trimming took 0 bases from V and 4 from J; bases not matched to a gene: 5. CDR3 nucleotides: TGTGCCAGCAGCGTAGGCTTTAGCGGGAGTTACGAGCAGTACTTC. This gives the protein CASSVGFSGSYEQYF.

This clonotype was counted ten times or more. V and J are TRBV5-1 and TRBJ1-3; D is perhaps TRBD1 (5 bases). The CDR3 spans 14 residues. CDR1 is SGHRS, CDR2 YFSETQ, per germline. Trimming left V 7 bases short and J 0 bases short, with 11 bases between. This chain's CDR3 is CASWDSSSGNTIYF. Here the CDR3 DNA reads TGCGCCAGCTGGGACTCGAGCTCTGGAAACACCATATATTTT.

Ten or more counts support this clonotype. The chain uses TRBV14 and TRBJ1-1, with TRBD1 identical over 8 bases. In germline, CDR1 is SGHDN, CDR2 FVKESK. The CDR3 has 12 residues. Trimming cost V 8 bases and J 1 base; bases outside gene matches: 0. The CDR3, as DNA: TGTGCCAGCGGACAGGGGAACACTGAAGCTTTCTTT. Protein product: CASGQGNTEAFF.

This clonotype was recorded at least ten times. The V and J genes are TRBV5-1 and TRBJ2-1; 8 positions match TRBD2. In germline, CDR1 is SGHRS, CDR2 YFSETQ. The CDR3 runs to 15 residues. The junction had 10 bases not matched to a gene; V was cut back by 3 bases and J by 8 bases. Here the CDR3 reads CASSYRAGAIHEQFF. In DNA, the CDR3 is TGCGCCAGCAGCTACCGAGCGGGAGCAATCCATGAGCAGTTCTTC. The full variable domain, in which reference TRBV5-1 and TRBJ2-1 provide the parts outside the CDR3, is KAGVTQTPRYLIKTRGQQVTLSCSPISGHRSVSWYQQTPGQGLQFLFEYFSETQRNKGNFPGRFSGRQFSNSRSEMNVSTLELGDSALYLCASSYRAGAIHEQFFGPGTRLTVL.

This clonotype was seen repeatedly, ten times or more. V usage is TRBV5-1 and J usage is TRBJ2-1; TRBD2 agrees at 7 bases. Germline lookup yields CDR1 SGHRS and CDR2 YFSETQ. This CDR3 spans 14 amino acids. V lost 7 bases to trimming and J lost 3 bases; unmatched junction nucleotides: 7. CDR3 sequence (DNA): TGCGCCAGCGGAACTAGCGACGGCTACAATGAGCAGTTCTTC. It yields the protein CASGTSDGYNEQFF. Based on the CDR3 plus reference TRBV5-1 and TRBJ2-1, the full variable domain is KAGVTQTPRYLIKTRGQQVTLSCSPISGHRSVSWYQQTPGQGLQFLFEYFSETQRNKGNFPGRFSGRQFSNSRSEMNVSTLELGDSALYLCASGTSDGYNEQFFGPGTRLTVL.

This clonotype has more than one count but fewer than ten. The chain uses TRBV20-1 and TRBJ2-7; possibly TRBD2 for D (6 bases). The V and J ends lost 2 bases and 0 bases respectively, with 17 bases between them. Germline CDR1 and CDR2: DFQATT and SNEGSKA (reference sequence). This CDR3 comprises 16 residues. CDR3 nucleotides: TGCAGTGCTAGACCGCCTACTAGCAGAAGCTCCTACGAGCAGTACTTC. Its translation is CSARPPTSRSSYEQYF.

V gene TRBV6-2 or TRBV6-3 combines with J gene TRBJ2-7, with no clear D. This CDR3 comprises 12 residues. The V end was cut by 6 bases, the J end by 6 bases, with 12 bases between. The V gene's germline CDR1 is MNHEY and CDR2 SVGEGT. In DNA form, the CDR3 reads TGTGCCAGCAGCCCCTCTTCCCGCGAGCAGTACTTC. This codes for CASSPSSREQYF.

The chain recombines TRBV5-4 with TRBJ1-1; no clear D gene. The germline gives CDR1 SGHNT, CDR2 YYREEE (reference sequence). The CDR3 length is 15 residues. V was pared by 2 bases and J by 4 bases, with 15 bases between. The CDR3 region has the DNA TGTGCCAGCAGCTTCGTAAAGGGCGAGGGCACTGAAGCTTTCTTT. Translation: CASSFVKGEGTEAFF.

This clonotype was detected only a few times. One base away lies a much larger clone, so this may be a sequencing read error. The V call is TRBV2, the J call TRBJ2-1, with TRBD2 identical over 10 bases. Germline lookup yields CDR1 SNHLY and CDR2 FYNNEI. The CDR3 contains 16 residues. CDR3 protein: CASSPLAGGPYNGQFF. The CDR3 DNA sequence: TGTGCCAGCAGCCCCTTAGCGGGAGGACCTTACAATGGGCAGTTCTTC.

This rearrangement joins TRBV5-1 to TRBJ2-3; 14 bases line up with TRBD2. The CDR3 is 18 amino acids. Germline V gene lookup returns CDR1 SGHRS and CDR2 YFSETQ. The V and J ends lost 4 bases and 0 bases, in that order; junction bases with no gene match: 7. CDR3 nucleotide sequence: TGCGCCAGCAGCAGGGGACTAGCGGGAGTGTTGAGCACAGATACGCAGTATTTT. Its translation is CASSRGLAGVLSTDTQYF.

This clonotype was counted many times. The rearrangement links TRBV6-2 or TRBV6-3 to TRBJ2-3, with D possibly matching TRBD2 (6 bases). There are 15 residues in the CDR3. CDR1 is MNHEY, CDR2 SVGEGT, per germline. The V gene lost 4 bases and the J gene lost 4 bases, with 15 bases spanning the gap. CDR3: CASSWRGPGSDTQYF. CDR3 DNA sequence: TGTGCCAGCAGTTGGAGGGGACCAGGCTCAGATACGCAGTATTTT.

The V and J genes are TRBV7-9 and TRBJ1-2; D call uncertain. Trimming pared 5 bases from V and 4 bases from J, leaving 11 bases between. Germline values: CDR1 SEHNR, CDR2 FQNEAQ (reference sequence). The CDR3 has 13 amino acids. The CDR3 is CASSHRTTYGYTF. The CDR3 DNA reads TGTGCCAGCAGCCATCGTACAACCTATGGCTACACCTTC.

The chain couples TRBV20-1 to TRBJ1-1; maybe TRBD1 (5 bases). The CDR3 is 14 amino acids. V lost 5 bases to trimming and J lost 1 base, with 14 bases between them. Per germline, CDR1 DFQATT and CDR2 SNEGSKA (reference sequence). This CDR3 reads CSARDRTRNTEAFF. CDR3 coding DNA: TGCAGTGCTCGGGACCGAACAAGGAACACTGAAGCTTTCTTT.

The sample holds a few counts of this clonotype. CDR3 in amino acids: CSAQVADTDTQYF. CDR3 in DNA: TGCAGTGCTCAAGTGGCAGACACAGATACGCAGTATTTT. V and J are TRBV20-1 and TRBJ2-3; D gene uncertain. Per germline, CDR1 DFQATT and CDR2 SNEGSKA (reference sequence). CDR3 length: 13 amino acids. V gave up 5 bases and J gave up 2 bases, with 11 bases separating them.

At least ten counts were recorded for this clonotype. The genes are TRBV10-3 and TRBJ2-7; a weak D match, TRBD1 (5 bases). Trimming pared 10 bases from V and 3 bases from J, leaving 19 bases between. Germline-derived CDR1 and CDR2 are ENHRY and SYGVKD. This CDR3 has 14 amino acids. The CDR3 spells CANSPRADFYEQYF. CDR3 nucleotides: TGTGCCAACTCCCCCAGGGCAGACTTCTACGAGCAGTACTTC.

Many counts were recorded for this clonotype. The rearrangement uses TRBV7-2 and TRBJ2-7; the D gene is possibly TRBD1 (6 bases). CDR1 is SGHTA, CDR2 FQGNSA, per germline. With 7 bases removed from V and 2 bases from J, the gap between germline ends came to 18 bases. The CDR3 extends over 15 amino acids. The chain's CDR3 is CASTRFGQFPYEQYF. For the CDR3, the DNA is TGTGCCAGCACCCGATTCGGACAGTTCCCCTACGAGCAGTACTTC.

This clonotype was recorded at least ten times. The chain joins TRBV15 to TRBJ2-1, with D unresolved. The V end was cut by 2 bases, the J end by 0 bases, with 11 bases between. CDR1 is LNHNV and CDR2 is YYDKDF in the germline V gene (reference sequence). The CDR3 length is 16 residues. The CDR3 bases are TGTGCCACCAGCAGATCCGGATACCGCTCCTACAATGAGCAGTTCTTC. Protein product: CATSRSGYRSYNEQFF.

This clonotype was recorded a few times. The gene calls are TRBV2 and TRBJ2-2, with 9 bases aligning to TRBD2. The CDR3 is made up of 14 amino acids. Per germline, CDR1 SNHLY and CDR2 FYNNEI. V shed 8 bases and J 4 bases; nucleotides not matched to a gene: 5. The CDR3 DNA follows: TGTGCCAGCTGGGCGGGAGGGCGCACCGGGGAGCTGTTTTTT. The encoded protein is CASWAGGRTGELFF.

This clonotype was detected a few times. It may be a read error: a sequence one base away is much more abundant. A read error is likely, as this CDR3 ends without the conserved phenylalanine or tryptophan. The rearrangement joins TRBV11-2 to TRBJ2-1, with 11 positions matching TRBD2. The CDR3 runs 19 residues. Germline CDR1 reads SGHAT; CDR2 reads FQNNGV. Trimming removed 6 bases from V and 3 bases from J; junction bases left unmatched: 16. The CDR3 loop is CASRSHGTPGTSGYNEQFS. The CDR3 region has the DNA TGTGCCAGCAGGAGTCACGGAACACCCGGGACTAGCGGCTACAATGAGCAGTTCTCC.

V gene TRBV6-2 or TRBV6-3 combines with J gene TRBJ2-1; TRBD1 agrees at 8 bases. The CDR3 spans 12 residues. Trimming took 2 bases from V and 10 from J; bases not matched to a gene: 1. Germline CDR1 MNHEY, CDR2 SVGEGT. The CDR3: CASSYRQGEQFF. The DNA for the CDR3 is TGTGCCAGCAGTTACCGACAGGGGGAGCAGTTCTTC.